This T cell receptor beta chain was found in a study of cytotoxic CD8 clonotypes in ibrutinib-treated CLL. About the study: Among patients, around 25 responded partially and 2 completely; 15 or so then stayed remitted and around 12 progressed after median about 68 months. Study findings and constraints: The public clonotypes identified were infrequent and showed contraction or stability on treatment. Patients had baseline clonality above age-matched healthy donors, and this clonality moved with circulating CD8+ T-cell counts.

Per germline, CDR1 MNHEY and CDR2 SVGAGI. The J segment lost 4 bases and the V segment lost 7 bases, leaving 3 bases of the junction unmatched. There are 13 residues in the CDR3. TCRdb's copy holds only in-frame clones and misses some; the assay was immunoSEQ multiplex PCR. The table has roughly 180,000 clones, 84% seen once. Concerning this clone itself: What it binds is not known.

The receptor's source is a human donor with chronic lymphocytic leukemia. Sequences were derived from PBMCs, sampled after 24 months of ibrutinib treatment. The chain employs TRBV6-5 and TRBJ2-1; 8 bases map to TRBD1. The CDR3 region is CASNRQGYNEQFF. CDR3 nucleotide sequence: TGTGCCAGCAATAGACAGGGGTACAATGAGCAGTTCTTC.